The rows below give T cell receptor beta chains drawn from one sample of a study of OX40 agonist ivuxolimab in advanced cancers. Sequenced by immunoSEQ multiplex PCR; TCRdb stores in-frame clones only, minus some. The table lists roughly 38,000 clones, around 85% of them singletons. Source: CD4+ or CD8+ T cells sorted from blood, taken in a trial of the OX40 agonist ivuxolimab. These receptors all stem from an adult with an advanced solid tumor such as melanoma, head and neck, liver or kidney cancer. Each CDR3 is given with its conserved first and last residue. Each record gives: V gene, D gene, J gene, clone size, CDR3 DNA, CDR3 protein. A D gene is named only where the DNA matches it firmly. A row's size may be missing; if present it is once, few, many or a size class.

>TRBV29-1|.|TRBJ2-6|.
TGCAGCGTTGATTGGGGCCCTGGGGCCAACGTCCTGACTTTC
CSVDWGPGANVLTF
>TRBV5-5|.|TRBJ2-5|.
TGTGCCAGCAGCTTGATGGGAAAGACCCAGTACTTC
CASSLMGKTQYF
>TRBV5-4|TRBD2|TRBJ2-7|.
TGTGCCAGCAGCTCAATCGGGACTAGCGGGATCGAGCAGTACTTC
CASSSIGTSGIEQYF
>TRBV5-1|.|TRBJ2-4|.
TGCGCCAGCACCCTCCGGCCAGCGGGAGCCAAAAACATTCAGTACTTC
CASTLRPAGAKNIQYF
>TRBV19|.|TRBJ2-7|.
TGTGCCAGTAGTACCCCAGACGGCGAGCAGTACTTC
CASSTPDGEQYF
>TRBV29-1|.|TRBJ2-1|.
TGCAGCGTTGAATGGGCTAGAGGCGATGAGCAGTTCTTC
CSVEWARGDEQFF
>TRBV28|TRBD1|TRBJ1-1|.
TGTGCCAGCAGCCCTTCACAGGGGGTTTTCACTGAAGCTTTCTTT
CASSPSQGVFTEAFF
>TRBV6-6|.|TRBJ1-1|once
TGTGCCAGCAAGACCGGGACCCCTAAGGAGGCTTTCTTT
CASKTGTPKEAFF
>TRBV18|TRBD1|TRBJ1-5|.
TGTGCCAGCTCACGCAGGGGGTTAGAGCCCCAGCATTTT
CASSRRGLEPQHF
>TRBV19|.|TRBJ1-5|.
TGTGCCAGTAACGCCGGGACCGTCCTCAATCAGCCCCAGCATTTT
CASNAGTVLNQPQHF
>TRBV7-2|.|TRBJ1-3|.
TGTGCCAGCAGCTTAGAGTCCTCGGCTAGCACCATATATTTT
CASSLESSASTIYF
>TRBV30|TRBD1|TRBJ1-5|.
TGTGCCTGGAGTTCTGGGACAGCCTACGCGGAATCGGCCCAGCATTTT
CAWSSGTAYAESAQHF
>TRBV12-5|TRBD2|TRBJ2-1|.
TGTGCTAGTGGGCCCCCTAGCGGGAGTGGCTACAATGAGCAGTTCTTC
CASGPPSGSGYNEQFF
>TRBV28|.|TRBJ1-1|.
TGTGCCAGCAGTGAGGGTCATGGTGAAGCTTTCTTT
CASSEGHGEAFF
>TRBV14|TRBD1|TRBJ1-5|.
TGTGCCAGCAGCCAACTACGACAGGGGCGGAATAGCAATCAGCCCCAGCATTTT
CASSQLRQGRNSNQPQHF
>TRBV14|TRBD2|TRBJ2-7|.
TGTGCCAGCAGCCAAGAGCGGACTAGCGTTTGGTACGAGCAGTACTTC
CASSQERTSVWYEQYF
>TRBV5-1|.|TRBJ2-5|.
TGCGCCAGCAGCTTGGAGGGCAGACAAGAGACCCAGTACTTC
CASSLEGRQETQYF
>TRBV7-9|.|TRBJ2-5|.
TGTGCCAGCAGCTCATCCCCTAGGGTACAAGAGACCCAGTACTTC
CASSSSPRVQETQYF
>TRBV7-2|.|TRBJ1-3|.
TGTGCCAGCAGCTTAGCGGGGGGTTTGGAGGGAAACACCATATATTTT
CASSLAGGLEGNTIYF
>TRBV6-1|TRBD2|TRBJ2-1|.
TGTGCCAGCGGCCGGGAGGGGGGCAATGAGCAGTTCTTC
CASGREGGNEQFF
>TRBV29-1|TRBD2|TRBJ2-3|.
TGCAGCGTTGAGCGTCTAGCGGGAGTTACAGATACGCAGTATTTT
CSVERLAGVTDTQYF